Given below is one T cell receptor (beta chain) in context. Unique molecular identifiers were used to barcode this TCRbeta library. TCRdb fed the PCR reads into MiXCR, producing one record per CDR3 protein. The profile shows around 440,000 distinct CDR3 sequences, under 20% of them singletons. This sample was included in a study of T-cell reconstitution after alpha-beta-depleted transplantation in children. The CDR3 runs to 16 residues. The J segment lost 4 bases and the V segment lost 6 bases, leaving 9 bases of the junction unmatched. This sequence joins TRBV12-3 or TRBV12-4 and TRBJ2-2; 9 bases map to TRBD2. Sample: PBMCs, mostly from graft donor cells, taken 360 days after TCRalphabeta/CD19-depleted stem cell transplant. This sequence was found in a boy younger than two who had a stem cell transplant for Wiskott-Aldrich syndrome, so the T cells may come from the graft donor. In nucleotides, the CDR3 is TGTGCCAGCAGAAACCTAGCGGGACTGGGCACCGGGGAGCTGTTTTTT. It specifies CASRNLAGLGTGELFF.